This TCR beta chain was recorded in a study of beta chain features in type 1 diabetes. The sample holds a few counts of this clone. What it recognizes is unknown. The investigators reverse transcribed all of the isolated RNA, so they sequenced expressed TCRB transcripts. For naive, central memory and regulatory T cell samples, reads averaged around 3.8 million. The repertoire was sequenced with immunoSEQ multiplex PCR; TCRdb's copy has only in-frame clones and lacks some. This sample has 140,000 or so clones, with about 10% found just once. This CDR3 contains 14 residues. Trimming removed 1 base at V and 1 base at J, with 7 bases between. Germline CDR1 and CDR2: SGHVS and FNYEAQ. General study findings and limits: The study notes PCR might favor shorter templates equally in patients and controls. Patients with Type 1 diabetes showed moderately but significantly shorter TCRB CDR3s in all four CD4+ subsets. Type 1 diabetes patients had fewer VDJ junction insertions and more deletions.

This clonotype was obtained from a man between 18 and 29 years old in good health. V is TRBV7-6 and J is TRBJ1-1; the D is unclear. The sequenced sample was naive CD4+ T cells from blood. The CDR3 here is CASSLVGGNTEAFF. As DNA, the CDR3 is TGTGCCAGCAGCTTAGTCGGCGGGAACACTGAAGCTTTCTTT.